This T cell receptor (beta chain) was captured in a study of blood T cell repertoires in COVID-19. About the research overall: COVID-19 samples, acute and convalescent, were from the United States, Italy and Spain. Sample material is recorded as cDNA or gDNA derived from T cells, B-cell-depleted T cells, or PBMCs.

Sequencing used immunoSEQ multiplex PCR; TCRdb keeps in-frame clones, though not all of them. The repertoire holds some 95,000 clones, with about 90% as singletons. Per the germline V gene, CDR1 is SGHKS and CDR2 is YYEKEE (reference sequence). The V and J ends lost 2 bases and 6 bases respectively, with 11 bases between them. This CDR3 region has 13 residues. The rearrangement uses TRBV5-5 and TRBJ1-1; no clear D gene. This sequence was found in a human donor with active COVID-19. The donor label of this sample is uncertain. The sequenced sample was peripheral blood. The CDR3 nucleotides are TGTGCCAGCAGCTTAACCATTAGAGCTGAAGCTTTCTTT. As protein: CASSLTIRAEAFF.